A single sample is the source of the 21 T cell receptor beta chains below, sequenced in a study of CD8 T cells in ankylosing spondylitis. TCRdb analysed the 5' RACE reads with MiXCR anew, one entry per CDR3 protein. The data contain 250,000 to 350,000 distinct CDR3 sequences, around 20% of them singletons. The sample consisted of blood, either unsorted or a sorted T cell fraction (not recorded which). The receptor source for this set is a female donor with ankylosing spondylitis or in good health (not recorded which).

This clonotype was observed many times. The V call is TRBV6-2 or TRBV6-3, the J call TRBJ1-2; D gene unclear. There are 13 residues in the CDR3. V shed 8 bases and J shed 4 bases, with 14 bases lying between them. Looked up from germline, CDR1 is MNHEY and CDR2 is SVGEGT. The CDR3: CASRRVSLYGYTF. The CDR3 DNA is TGTGCCAGCCGTAGGGTATCCCTCTATGGCTACACCTTC.

This clonotype was seen a handful of times. The chain links TRBV19 to TRBJ2-1; perhaps TRBD1 as D (6 bases). This CDR3 has 16 amino acids. Germline CDR1 is LNHDA and CDR2 is SQIVND (reference sequence). V lost 6 bases, J lost 1 base, and 16 bases lay in between. Here the CDR3 DNA reads TGTGCCAGTAGGGTAGGACAGCGAAGTTCCTACAATGAGCAGTTCTTC. The encoded protein is CASRVGQRSSYNEQFF.

This clonotype showed up just a few times. The J gene is TRBJ1-2, the V gene TRBV20-1, with a possible D match to TRBD1 (6 bases). V gave up 5 bases and J gave up 5 bases, with 12 bases separating them. Looked up from germline, CDR1 is DFQATT and CDR2 is SNEGSKA (reference sequence). CDR3 size: 12 residues. Written as DNA, the CDR3 is TGCAGTGCTCCCGAGGACAGATATGGCTACACCTTC. It specifies CSAPEDRYGYTF.

This rearrangement joins TRBV5-1 to TRBJ2-1; 13 nucleotides line up with TRBD2. The V and J ends lost 0 bases and 6 bases, in that order; junction bases with no gene match: 3. This CDR3 has 16 amino acids. Germline V CDR1 and CDR2: SGHRS, YFSETQ. The CDR3, as DNA: TGCGCCAGCAGCTTGGGGACTAGCGGGAGTAGCAATGAGCAGTTCTTC. This encodes CASSLGTSGSSNEQFF.

This clonotype appeared many times. V usage is TRBV12-5 and J usage is TRBJ2-7; tentatively, D is TRBD2 (6 bases). Germline assignment: CDR1 LGHNT and CDR2 FRNRAP. CDR3 length: 15 residues. Trimming took 5 bases from V and 1 from J, leaving 15 bases between them. The CDR3 reads CASGPPGGRSYEQYF. The CDR3 DNA reads as TGTGCTAGTGGTCCCCCCGGAGGGAGGTCCTACGAGCAGTACTTC.

The chain joins TRBV7-2 to TRBJ2-7, with 11 bases lining up with TRBD2. The CDR3 spans 15 residues. V trimming: 5 bases; J trimming: 13 bases; junction bases outside the gene matches: 16. CDR1 and CDR2 from the germline V gene are SGHTA and FQGNSA. CDR3 region: CASSARGVAGGPFYF. In nucleotides, the CDR3 is TGTGCCAGCAGCGCCCGCGGGGTAGCGGGAGGGCCTTTCTACTTC.

The chain combines TRBV7-8 with TRBJ1-1; D unresolved. Germline loops: CDR1 SGHVS, CDR2 FQNEAQ. There are 14 residues in the CDR3. V was pared by 5 bases and J by 2 bases, with 12 bases between. This CDR3 reads CASSQHTPNTEAFF. The CDR3 nucleotides read TGTGCCAGCAGCCAACACACACCCAACACTGAAGCTTTCTTT.

The rearrangement joins TRBV12-5 to TRBJ2-1; D gene uncertain. Germline V lookup: CDR1 LGHNT, CDR2 FRNRAP. CDR3 size: 13 residues. V was shortened by 0 bases and J by 5 bases, with 5 bases between the two germline ends. The CDR3 here is CASGLVPNNEQFF. CDR3 DNA: TGTGCTAGTGGTTTGGTACCGAACAATGAGCAGTTCTTC. Looking up the rest from reference TRBV12-5 and TRBJ2-1 gives the full variable domain: DARVTQTPRHKVTEMGQEVTMRCQPILGHNTVFWYRQTMMQGLELLAYFRNRAPLDDSGMPKDRFSAEMPDATLATLKIQPSEPRDSAVYFCASGLVPNNEQFFGPGTRLTVL.

There are a few counts of this clonotype. This rearrangement joins TRBV11-1 to TRBJ2-7; D is perhaps TRBD1 or TRBD2 (5 bases each). Germline values: CDR1 SGHAT, CDR2 FQDESV (reference sequence). V was shortened by 0 bases and J by 9 bases, with 18 bases between the two germline ends. This CDR3 is 15 amino acids long. Written as DNA, the CDR3 is TGTGCCAGCAGCTTAGCGCAAGAGGGTCGGGGACGGCAGTACTTC. It yields the protein CASSLAQEGRGRQYF.

There are a few counts of this clonotype. The chain recombines TRBV20-1 with TRBJ1-1, with D unresolved. There are 13 residues in the CDR3. Germline V gives CDR1 DFQATT, CDR2 SNEGSKA (reference sequence). Trimming took off 7 bases at V and 3 bases at J, with 15 bases between the two ends. The CDR3 sequence: CSVPGARDTEAFF. CDR3 DNA sequence: TGCAGTGTCCCAGGAGCAAGGGACACTGAAGCTTTCTTT.

J is TRBJ2-1 and V is TRBV7-9; the match to TRBD2 covers 7 bases. The trim removed 6 bases at V and 3 bases at J, leaving 2 bases unmatched. Germline V CDR1 and CDR2: SEHNR, FQNEAQ (reference sequence). The CDR3 has 13 residues. The CDR3 DNA follows: TGTGCCAGCAGGCGGGACTACTACAATGAGCAGTTCTTC. Protein: CASRRDYYNEQFF.

This clonotype was picked up a small number of times. V and J are TRBV5-6 and TRBJ1-5; a possible D gene is TRBD1 (5 bases). V lost 4 bases and J lost 4, with 21 bases in between. The CDR3 contains 17 residues. Germline loops: CDR1 SGHDT, CDR2 YYEEEE. CDR3 protein: CASSDSRLPGRNQPQHF. CDR3 DNA: TGTGCCAGCAGCGACTCACGACTACCAGGGAGGAATCAGCCCCAGCATTTT.

The gene calls are TRBV13 and TRBJ2-1; D is perhaps TRBD1 (6 bases). The CDR3 totals 16 residues. Germline V gives CDR1 PRHDT, CDR2 FYEKMQ (reference sequence). With 0 bases removed from V and 2 bases from J, the gap between germline ends came to 11 bases. The CDR3 is CASSLGDSPPYNEQFF. Here the CDR3 DNA reads TGTGCCAGCAGCTTAGGGGACAGCCCCCCCTACAATGAGCAGTTCTTC.

There are a few counts of this clonotype. V usage is TRBV18 and J usage is TRBJ2-2; D is perhaps TRBD2 (5 bases). Germline-derived CDR1 and CDR2 are KGHSH and LQKENI. This CDR3 is 15 amino acids long. Trimming cost V 2 bases and J 3 bases, with 10 bases left between them. In nucleotides, the CDR3 is TGTGCCAGCTCACCAGGAGGTGGCGACACCGGGGAGCTGTTTTTT. It is translated as CASSPGGGDTGELFF.

The rearrangement joins TRBV7-2 to TRBJ2-3; 9 positions agree with TRBD1. V dropped 5 bases and J dropped 3; count of bases not matched to a gene: 9. The length of the CDR3 is 16 residues. The germline CDR1 and CDR2 sequences are SGHTA and FQGNSA. CDR3 coding DNA: TGTGCCAGCAGCCAATACAGGGGGCGGTGGACAGATACGCAGTATTTT. Protein product: CASSQYRGRWTDTQYF.

The rearrangement uses TRBV10-3 and TRBJ2-2; D remains unclear. The CDR3 extends over 12 amino acids. With 10 bases removed from V and 4 bases from J, the gap between germline ends came to 10 bases. The germline V gene has CDR1 ENHRY and CDR2 SYGVKD. This chain's CDR3 is CATTDSTGELFF. As DNA, the CDR3 is TGTGCCACCACCGACTCCACCGGGGAGCTGTTTTTT.

The chain joins TRBV9 to TRBJ2-5; 8 nucleotides agree with TRBD1. The CDR3 totals 13 residues. Germline V lookup: CDR1 SGDLS, CDR2 YYNGEE. V shed 4 bases, J shed 5 bases, and the junction held 4 bases outside the gene matches. The CDR3 here is CASSSQGAETQYF. CDR3 DNA sequence: TGTGCCAGCAGCTCCCAGGGGGCGGAGACCCAGTACTTC.

This clonotype was counted between two and nine times. CDR3 protein: CASSLIADTQYF. The CDR3 DNA reads as TGTGCCAGCAGTTTAATCGCCGATACGCAGTATTTT. J is TRBJ2-3 and V is TRBV12-3 or TRBV12-4; D ambiguous. The CDR3 has 12 residues. V shed 2 bases and J shed 6 bases, with 6 bases lying between them.

There are many counts of this clonotype. At one end, the junction sequence differs from germline, possibly due to a read error. V is TRBV29-1 and J is TRBJ1-1; possibly TRBD1 for D (5 bases). CDR1 and CDR2 (germline): SQVTM, ANQGSEA. The CDR3 is made up of 13 amino acids. CDR3 DNA: TGCAGCGTCGAAGGTCTTTCAGGGACTGAAGCTTTCTTT. It translates to CSVEGLSGTEAFF.

This clonotype was counted between two and nine times. J is TRBJ2-1 and V is TRBV20-1; D uncertain. The CDR3 has 14 residues. Deletions cut 3 bases from V and 1 base from J, with 10 bases between. The V gene's germline CDR1 is DFQATT and CDR2 SNEGSKA (reference sequence). CDR3 region: CSASSWRSYNEQFF. The CDR3 nucleotides read TGCAGTGCTAGTAGTTGGCGTTCCTACAATGAGCAGTTCTTC.

This clonotype was seen at least ten times. This chain connects TRBV9 to TRBJ1-1; the D is unclear. Trimming removed 3 bases at V and 1 base at J, with 13 bases between. Germline CDR1 SGDLS, CDR2 YYNGEE. This CDR3 region has 15 residues. CDR3 in amino acids: CASSAQSYQNTEAFF. DNA of the CDR3: TGTGCCAGCAGCGCCCAGTCCTATCAGAACACTGAAGCTTTCTTT.